This is a list of T cell receptor beta chains from one sample in a study of regulatory T cells in long-lasting Graves disease. TCRdb re-called the multiplex PCR reads through MiXCR, storing one row per CDR3 protein. Of a few hundred thousand distinct CDR3 sequences detected, around a fifth appear once; the ten largest clones hold 14%. Specimen: peripheral blood mononuclear cells (PBMCs), collected when the disease was refractory, from a patient treated with antithyroid drugs. The receptor source for this set is a female donor with Graves disease. The CDR3 runs from the conserved cysteine through the conserved F or W. A D gene is named only where the DNA matches it firmly. The listing skips clone size in some rows; elsewhere it reads once, few, many or a size class.

clone size: NA
J gene: TRBJ2-7
D gene: NA
V gene: TRBV13
CDR3 DNA: TGTGCCAGCACTGAGGGGATGGGGGCGGGCGAGCAGTACTTC
CDR3 protein: CASTEGMGAGEQYF

clone size: NA
J gene: TRBJ2-1
D gene: NA
V gene: TRBV5-1
CDR3 DNA: TGCGCCAGCAGCTTGGACAGGGTGCGCTACAATGAGCAGTTCTTC
CDR3 protein: CASSLDRVRYNEQFF

clone size: few
J gene: TRBJ2-1
D gene: TRBD1
V gene: TRBV15
CDR3 DNA: TGTGCCACGAGAGAGGGACAGCTTTACAATGAGCAGTTCTTC
CDR3 protein: CATREGQLYNEQFF

clone size: NA
J gene: TRBJ2-7
D gene: NA
V gene: TRBV7-2
CDR3 DNA: TGTGCCAGCAGCTTAGGGGGGTTTGCCTACGAGCAGTACTTC
CDR3 protein: CASSLGGFAYEQYF

clone size: many
J gene: TRBJ2-7
D gene: NA
V gene: TRBV6-1
CDR3 DNA: TGTGCCAGCAGTAGGAATCGAGAGTTGGGGACCTACGAGCAGTACTTC
CDR3 protein: CASSRNRELGTYEQYF

clone size: few
J gene: TRBJ1-2
D gene: NA
V gene: TRBV19
CDR3 DNA: TGTGCCAGTAGTATGATGGGCCAAACTACAGCTAACTATGGCTACACCTTC
CDR3 protein: CASSMMGQTTANYGYTF

clone size: NA
J gene: TRBJ1-6
D gene: NA
V gene: TRBV9
CDR3 DNA: TGTGCCAGCAGCGTGACAGATCTAAATAATTCACCCCTCCACTTT
CDR3 protein: CASSVTDLNNSPLHF

clone size: many
J gene: TRBJ1-5
D gene: NA
V gene: TRBV28
CDR3 DNA: TGTGCCAGCAGTTCAGGGTTTCGCAATCAGCCCCAGCATTTT
CDR3 protein: CASSSGFRNQPQHF

clone size: NA
J gene: TRBJ2-7
D gene: TRBD2
V gene: TRBV12-3/TRBV12-4
CDR3 DNA: TGTGCCAGCAGTTGGGGGGGTTACGAGCAGTACTTC
CDR3 protein: CASSWGGYEQYF

clone size: many
J gene: TRBJ2-5
D gene: TRBD1
V gene: TRBV20-1
CDR3 DNA: TGCAGTGCTGCAAAGACAGGGGGCGTGGAGACCCAGTACTTC
CDR3 protein: CSAAKTGGVETQYF

clone size: many
J gene: TRBJ2-5
D gene: NA
V gene: TRBV12-3/TRBV12-4
CDR3 DNA: TGTGCCATCCTCCGGGCATTAGGCGAGACCCAGTACTTC
CDR3 protein: CAILRALGETQYF

clone size: many
J gene: TRBJ2-2
D gene: NA
V gene: TRBV6-1
CDR3 DNA: TGTGCCAGCAGTACAAGACAGGCCACCGGGGAGCTGTTTTTT
CDR3 protein: CASSTRQATGELFF

clone size: many
J gene: TRBJ2-2
D gene: NA
V gene: TRBV12-3/TRBV12-4
CDR3 DNA: TGTGCCAGCAGTTTAGGTGTTCAGGAGGCCGGGGAGCTGTTTTTT
CDR3 protein: CASSLGVQEAGELFF

clone size: NA
J gene: TRBJ2-7
D gene: TRBD1
V gene: TRBV11-1
CDR3 DNA: TGTGCCAGCAGCTTAGATCCAACGGGACAGGGCTCCTACGAGCAGTACTTC
CDR3 protein: CASSLDPTGQGSYEQYF

clone size: many
J gene: TRBJ2-7
D gene: NA
V gene: TRBV11-3
CDR3 DNA: TGTGCCAGCAGCCTCTATAAACAGGGCGAGCAGTACTTC
CDR3 protein: CASSLYKQGEQYF

clone size: NA
J gene: TRBJ1-2
D gene: NA
V gene: TRBV20-1
CDR3 DNA: TGCAGTGCTAGAGATCCTGGGGGCTACACCTTC
CDR3 protein: CSARDPGGYTF

clone size: many
J gene: TRBJ2-1
D gene: NA
V gene: TRBV12-3/TRBV12-4
CDR3 DNA: TGTGCCAGCAGTTTAGGTCAGGGCGATGAGCAGTTCTTC
CDR3 protein: CASSLGQGDEQFF

clone size: few
J gene: TRBJ2-2
D gene: TRBD2
V gene: TRBV20-1
CDR3 DNA: TGCAGTGCTAGATTAGCGGGAGGGAGGTCCGGGGAGCTGTTTTTT
CDR3 protein: CSARLAGGRSGELFF

clone size: many
J gene: TRBJ1-2
D gene: NA
V gene: TRBV2
CDR3 DNA: TGTGCCAGCAGTGAAGTCAGGCAAGCATCCTCTAACTATGGCTACACCTTC
CDR3 protein: CASSEVRQASSNYGYTF

clone size: NA
J gene: TRBJ2-3
D gene: NA
V gene: TRBV6-2/TRBV6-3
CDR3 DNA: TGTGCCAGCAGCAAGTCCCGGGTCACAGATACGCAGTATTTT
CDR3 protein: CASSKSRVTDTQYF

clone size: many
J gene: TRBJ2-3
D gene: NA
V gene: TRBV2
CDR3 DNA: TGTGCCACCTTAGTAGAGGACCAACCCACAGATACGCAGTATTTT
CDR3 protein: CATLVEDQPTDTQYF

clone size: NA
J gene: TRBJ2-6
D gene: NA
V gene: TRBV12-3/TRBV12-4
CDR3 DNA: TGTGCCAGCAGTCCTCTGGCAGGGGCTGGGGCCAACGTCCTGACTTTC
CDR3 protein: CASSPLAGAGANVLTF

clone size: NA
J gene: TRBJ2-1
D gene: NA
V gene: TRBV20-1
CDR3 DNA: TGCAGTGCTCCCCGGGATGCCTACAATGAGCAGTTCTTC
CDR3 protein: CSAPRDAYNEQFF

clone size: many
J gene: TRBJ2-5
D gene: TRBD2
V gene: TRBV7-9
CDR3 DNA: TGTGCCAGCAGCTTCCCGGGACTAGCGGCCCAAGAGACCCAGTACTTC
CDR3 protein: CASSFPGLAAQETQYF

clone size: many
J gene: TRBJ2-7
D gene: NA
V gene: TRBV12-3/TRBV12-4
CDR3 DNA: TGTGCCAGCAGACTGGTTCCGTCCTACGAGCAGTACTTC
CDR3 protein: CASRLVPSYEQYF

clone size: many
J gene: TRBJ2-5
D gene: NA
V gene: TRBV7-9
CDR3 DNA: TGTGCCAGCAGCTTAATTGGTTCGGGCGCGCAGACCCAGTACTTC
CDR3 protein: CASSLIGSGAQTQYF

clone size: many
J gene: TRBJ2-7
D gene: TRBD2
V gene: TRBV2
CDR3 DNA: TGTGCCAGCAGCGGAACTAGCGGCTACGAGCAGTACTTC
CDR3 protein: CASSGTSGYEQYF

clone size: NA
J gene: TRBJ1-4
D gene: TRBD1
V gene: TRBV5-8
CDR3 DNA: TGTGCCAGCAGCTTAAAGCAGGGGGCGAGTTCTAATGAAAAACTGTTTTTT
CDR3 protein: CASSLKQGASSNEKLFF